Below are 14 T cell receptor beta chains sequenced from a single sample in a study of Ad26.COV2.S vaccination and SARS-CoV-2 variants. Described treatment: about 20 received Ad26.COV2.S at low or high dose, single or two shots; about 5 received placebo; per-sample allocation not given. Sample collection was performed on day 63 after the first vaccine or placebo injection. Libraries were prepared by immunoSEQ multiplex PCR; TCRdb keeps only in-frame clonotypes and omits some of them. The sample includes around 300,000 clones, 90% of them seen just once. Sequencing used peripheral blood, obtained in a trial of Ad26.COV2.S vaccine versus placebo. The receptors come from a person between 18 and 60 years old who received the Ad26.COV2.S COVID-19 vaccine or a placebo.

V usage is TRBV5-1 and J usage is TRBJ2-3; unclear D gene. Trimming pared 2 bases from V and 2 bases from J, leaving 12 bases between. The CDR3 runs 15 residues. Germline V lookup: CDR1 SGHRS, CDR2 YFSETQ. The CDR3 DNA sequence: TGCGCCAGCAGCTTTAATGACCCACCCACAGATACGCAGTATTTT. Its protein is CASSFNDPPTDTQYF.

This chain joins TRBV30 and TRBJ1-6; D not resolved. The V and J ends lost 3 bases and 11 bases respectively, with 14 bases between them. Germline V gives CDR1 GTSNPN, CDR2 SVGIG (reference sequence). The CDR3 is 13 amino acids. The chain's CDR3 is CAWSAQYGTPLHF. Written as DNA, the CDR3 is TGTGCCTGGAGCGCACAATACGGGACACCCCTCCACTTT.

The V call is TRBV24-1, the J call TRBJ1-2, with D unclear. V shed 5 bases and J shed 3 bases, with 9 bases lying between them. The CDR3 contains 13 residues. Per germline, CDR1 KGHDR and CDR2 SFDVKD. The CDR3 loop reads CATSAWLDYGYTF. CDR3 nucleotide sequence: TGTGCCACCAGTGCTTGGCTGGACTATGGCTACACCTTC.

V usage is TRBV27 and J usage is TRBJ1-3; D is unresolved. Trimming took 8 bases from V and 5 from J, leaving 16 bases between them. There are 14 residues in the CDR3. Germline V CDR1 and CDR2: MNHEY, SMNVEV (reference sequence). CDR3 sequence: CASSRNWERNTIYF. The CDR3 region has the DNA TGTGCCAGCTCCCGTAACTGGGAGAGAAACACCATATATTTT.

The genes are TRBV6-2 or TRBV6-3 and TRBJ2-7; 8 nucleotides line up with TRBD2. Germline CDR1 is MNHEY and CDR2 is SVGEGT. The CDR3 covers 16 residues. V was clipped by 3 bases and J by 1 base; unmatched bases: 8. The CDR3 protein is CASSYSLSGGSYEQYV. In nucleotides, the CDR3 is TGTGCCAGCAGTTATAGTCTCTCGGGAGGGTCCTACGAGCAGTACGTC.

In nucleotides, the CDR3 is TGTGCCAGCAGCCCCGGGACGTGGAACACTGAAGCTTTCTTT. Translated: CASSPGTWNTEAFF. The rearrangement uses TRBV7-2 and TRBJ1-1, with D tentatively TRBD1 (5 bases). The CDR3 loop spans 14 amino acids. The germline V and J ends were trimmed by 5 bases and 1 base, with 11 bases remaining between them. Germline loops: CDR1 SGHTA, CDR2 FQGNSA.

The chain carries TRBV12-5 and TRBJ1-5; TRBD1 might be the D (6 bases). The CDR3 runs 15 residues. Germline V gene sequence: CDR1 LGHNT, CDR2 FRNRAP. Trimming cost V 2 bases and J 5 bases, with 13 bases left between them. The CDR3 DNA reads as TGTGCTAGTGGTTTGAGTGGGGGCGTGGATCAGCCCCAGCATTTT. Translated, it gives CASGLSGGVDQPQHF. Using reference TRBV12-5 and TRBJ1-5 for the parts outside the CDR3, the full variable domain is DARVTQTPRHKVTEMGQEVTMRCQPILGHNTVFWYRQTMMQGLELLAYFRNRAPLDDSGMPKDRFSAEMPDATLATLKIQPSEPRDSAVYFCASGLSGGVDQPQHFGDGTRLSIL.

The gene calls are TRBV13 and TRBJ1-1, with a possible D match to TRBD1 (5 bases). The germline V gene has CDR1 PRHDT and CDR2 FYEKMQ (reference sequence). V dropped 1 base and J dropped 5 bases, with 11 bases sitting between them. The length of the CDR3 is 14 residues. CDR3 DNA: TGTGCCAGCAGCTTAGTAGGGGCGCGGACTGAAGCTTTCTTT. Encoded protein: CASSLVGARTEAFF.

V gene TRBV11-3 combines with J gene TRBJ1-1, with D uncertain. Germline V CDR1 and CDR2: SGHNT, YENEEA. V shed 3 bases and J shed 0 bases, with 8 bases lying between them. The CDR3 runs 14 residues. The CDR3 protein is CASSFPSMNTEAFF. The CDR3 nucleotides are TGTGCCAGCAGCTTCCCCTCCATGAACACTGAAGCTTTCTTT.

For this clone: The junction shows a germline mismatch at one end, possibly a read error. The chain uses TRBV5-6 and TRBJ1-6, with D possibly being TRBD1 (5 bases). Germline V gene sequence: CDR1 SGHDT, CDR2 YYEEEE. The CDR3 has 15 amino acids. The CDR3 bases are TGTGCCAGCACCACCCGCCGGAGGGGCAATTTACCCCTCCACTTT. Encoded protein: CASTTRRRGNLPLHF. The variable domain in full, completed from reference TRBV5-6 and TRBJ1-6, reads DAGVTQSPTHLIKTRGQQVTLRCSPKSGHDTVSWYQQALGQGPQFIFQYYEEEERQRGNFPDRFSGHQFPNYSSELNVNALLLGDSALYLCASTTRRRGNLPLHFGNGTRLTVT.

V is TRBV28 and J is TRBJ1-4, with D perhaps TRBD1 (6 bases). Trimming pared 5 bases from V and 8 bases from J, leaving 15 bases between. The germline CDR1 and CDR2 sequences are MDHEN and SYDVKM. The CDR3 length is 14 residues. Here the CDR3 DNA reads TGTGCCAGCAGTGGGACATCGAAGGGGGAAAAACTGTTTTTT. Translating it yields CASSGTSKGEKLFF.

To note about this clone: Other nucleotide sequences from this sample produce the same CDR3. The gene calls are TRBV27 and TRBJ2-7, with TRBD1 identical over 7 bases. CDR3 length: 14 amino acids. The ends lost 4 bases at V and 0 bases at J; junction bases unmatched: 3. Germline V gene lookup returns CDR1 MNHEY and CDR2 SMNVEV (reference sequence). The CDR3 DNA reads as TGTGCCAGCAGTTCAGGGACAGCCTCCTACGAGCAGTACGTC. It yields the protein CASSSGTASYEQYV.

The V and J genes are TRBV10-3 and TRBJ2-7; 9 bases agree with TRBD1. Germline CDR1 reads ENHRY; CDR2 reads SYGVKD. The CDR3 sequence is 15 residues long. V lost 5 bases to trimming and J lost 3 bases; unmatched junction nucleotides: 8. CDR3 loop: CAISTGTGKNYEQYV. CDR3 nucleotides: TGTGCCATCAGTACCGGGACAGGGAAGAACTACGAGCAGTACGTC.

This clone was picked up one time. CDR3: CASGLTGGGEKLFF. The CDR3 DNA is TGTGCTAGTGGTTTGACTGGCGGGGGTGAAAAACTGTTTTTT. The gene calls are TRBV12-5 and TRBJ1-4; D is possibly TRBD1 (5 bases). Trimming left V 2 bases short and J 7 bases short, with 11 bases between. CDR1 and CDR2 from the germline V gene are LGHNT and FRNRAP. This CDR3 is built from 14 residues.